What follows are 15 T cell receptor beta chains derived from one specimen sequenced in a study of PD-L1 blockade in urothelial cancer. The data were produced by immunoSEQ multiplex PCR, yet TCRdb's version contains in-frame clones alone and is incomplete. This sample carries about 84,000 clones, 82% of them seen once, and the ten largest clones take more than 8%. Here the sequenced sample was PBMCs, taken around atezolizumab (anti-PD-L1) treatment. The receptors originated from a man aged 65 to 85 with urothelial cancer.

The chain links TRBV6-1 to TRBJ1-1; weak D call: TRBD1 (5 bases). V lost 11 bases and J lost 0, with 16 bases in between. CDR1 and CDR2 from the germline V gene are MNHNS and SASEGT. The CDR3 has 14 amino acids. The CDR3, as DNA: TGTGCCTCCCGACGGGGGGGGATGAACACTGAAGCTTTCTTT. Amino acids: CASRRGGMNTEAFF.

This chain's CDR3 is CASSIGAGTLNQPQHF. DNA for the CDR3: TGTGCCAGTAGTATTGGGGCAGGGACTCTCAATCAGCCCCAGCATTTT. V usage is TRBV19 and J usage is TRBJ1-5; D may be TRBD1 (5 bases). Per germline, CDR1 LNHDA and CDR2 SQIVND (reference sequence). Trimming took off 3 bases at V and 3 bases at J, with 15 bases between the two ends. There are 16 residues in the CDR3.

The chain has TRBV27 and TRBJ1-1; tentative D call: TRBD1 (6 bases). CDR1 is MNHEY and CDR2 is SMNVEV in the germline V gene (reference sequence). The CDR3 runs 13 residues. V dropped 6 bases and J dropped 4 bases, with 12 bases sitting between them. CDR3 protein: CASSLQGGTEAFF. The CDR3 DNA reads TGTGCCAGCAGCCTACAGGGTGGCACTGAAGCTTTCTTT.

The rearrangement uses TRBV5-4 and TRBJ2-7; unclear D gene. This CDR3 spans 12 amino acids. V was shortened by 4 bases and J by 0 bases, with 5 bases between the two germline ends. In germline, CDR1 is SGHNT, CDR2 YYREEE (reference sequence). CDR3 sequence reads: CASSVSSYEQYF. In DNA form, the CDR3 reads TGTGCCAGCAGCGTGAGCTCCTACGAGCAGTACTTC.

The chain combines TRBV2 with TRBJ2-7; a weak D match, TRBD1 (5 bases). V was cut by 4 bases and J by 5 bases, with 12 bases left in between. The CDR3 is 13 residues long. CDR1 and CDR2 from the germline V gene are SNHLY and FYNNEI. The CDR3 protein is CASSVQGFNEQYF. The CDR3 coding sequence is TGTGCCAGCAGTGTGCAGGGTTTCAACGAGCAGTACTTC.

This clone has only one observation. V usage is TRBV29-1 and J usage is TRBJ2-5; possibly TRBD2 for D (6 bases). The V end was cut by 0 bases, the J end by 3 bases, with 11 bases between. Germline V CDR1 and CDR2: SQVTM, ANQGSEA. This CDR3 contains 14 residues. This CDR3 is CSVEDDRREETQYF. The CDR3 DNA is TGCAGCGTTGAAGATGATAGGAGGGAAGAGACCCAGTACTTC.

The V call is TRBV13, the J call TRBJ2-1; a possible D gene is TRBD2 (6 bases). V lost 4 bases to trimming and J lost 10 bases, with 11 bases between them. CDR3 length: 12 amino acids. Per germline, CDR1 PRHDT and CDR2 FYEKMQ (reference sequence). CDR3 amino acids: CASSSRRGEQFF. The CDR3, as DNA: TGTGCCAGCAGCTCCCGGAGGGGAGAGCAGTTCTTC.

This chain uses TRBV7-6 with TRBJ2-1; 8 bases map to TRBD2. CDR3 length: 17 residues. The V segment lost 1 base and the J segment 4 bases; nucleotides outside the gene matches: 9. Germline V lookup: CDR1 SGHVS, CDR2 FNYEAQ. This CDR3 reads CASSLGAGGPLYNEQFF. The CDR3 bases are TGTGCCAGCAGCTTAGGTGCGGGAGGTCCCCTTTACAATGAGCAGTTCTTC.

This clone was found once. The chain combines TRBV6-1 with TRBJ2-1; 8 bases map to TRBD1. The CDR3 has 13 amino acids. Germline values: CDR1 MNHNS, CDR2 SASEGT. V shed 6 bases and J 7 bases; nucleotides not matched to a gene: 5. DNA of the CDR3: TGTGCCAGCAGATGGACAGGGCTGAATGAGCAGTTCTTC. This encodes CASRWTGLNEQFF.

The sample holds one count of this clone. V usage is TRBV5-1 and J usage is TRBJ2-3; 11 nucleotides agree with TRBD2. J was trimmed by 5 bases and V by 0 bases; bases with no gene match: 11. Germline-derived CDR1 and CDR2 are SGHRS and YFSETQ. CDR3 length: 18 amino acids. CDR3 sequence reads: CASSLEPSGGQRVDTQYF. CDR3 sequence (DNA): TGCGCCAGCAGCTTGGAGCCTAGCGGGGGGCAAAGGGTAGATACGCAGTATTTT.

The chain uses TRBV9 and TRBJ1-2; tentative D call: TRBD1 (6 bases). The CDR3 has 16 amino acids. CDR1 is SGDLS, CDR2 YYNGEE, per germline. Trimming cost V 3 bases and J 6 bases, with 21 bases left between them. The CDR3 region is CASSGRWGHDEHGYTF. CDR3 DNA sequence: TGTGCCAGCAGCGGCAGGTGGGGACATGATGAGCATGGCTACACCTTC.

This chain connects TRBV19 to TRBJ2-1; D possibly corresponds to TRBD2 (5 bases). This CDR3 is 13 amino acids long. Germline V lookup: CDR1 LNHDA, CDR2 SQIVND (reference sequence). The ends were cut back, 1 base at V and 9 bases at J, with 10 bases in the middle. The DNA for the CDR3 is TGTGCCAGTAGTATAGGGGCGGGTGGTGAGCAGTTCTTC. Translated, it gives CASSIGAGGEQFF.

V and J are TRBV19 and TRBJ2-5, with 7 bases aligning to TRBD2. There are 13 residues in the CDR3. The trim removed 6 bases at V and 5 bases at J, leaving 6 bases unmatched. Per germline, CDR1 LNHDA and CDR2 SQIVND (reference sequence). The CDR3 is CASRTSPSETQYF. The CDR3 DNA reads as TGTGCCAGTAGGACTAGCCCCTCTGAGACCCAGTACTTC. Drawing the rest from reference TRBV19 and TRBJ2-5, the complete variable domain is DGGITQSPKYLFRKEGQNVTLSCEQNLNHDAMYWYRQDPGQGLRLIYYSQIVNDFQKGDIAEGYSVSREKKESFPLTVTSAQKNPTAFYLCASRTSPSETQYFGPGTRLLVL.

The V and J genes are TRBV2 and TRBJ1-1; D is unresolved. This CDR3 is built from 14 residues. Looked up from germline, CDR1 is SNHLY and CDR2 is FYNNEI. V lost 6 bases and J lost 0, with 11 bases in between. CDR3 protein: CASRRSGVNTEAFF. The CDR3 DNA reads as TGTGCCAGCAGGCGGTCCGGGGTGAACACTGAAGCTTTCTTT.

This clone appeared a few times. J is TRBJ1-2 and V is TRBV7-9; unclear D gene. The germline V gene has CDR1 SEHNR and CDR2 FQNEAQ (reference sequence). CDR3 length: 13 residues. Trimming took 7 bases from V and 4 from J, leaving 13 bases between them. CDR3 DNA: TGTGCCAGCAACGGCGCGGACTTCTATGGCTACACCTTC. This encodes CASNGADFYGYTF. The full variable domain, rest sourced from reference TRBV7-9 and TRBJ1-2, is DTGVSQNPRHKITKRGQNVTFRCDPISEHNRLYWYRQTLGQGPEFLTYFQNEAQLEKSRLLSDRFSAERPKGSFSTLEIQRTEQGDSAMYLCASNGADFYGYTFGSGTRLTVV.